Shown below are 7 T cell receptor beta chains from a single sample sequenced in a study of CD8 T cells in Susac syndrome. The authors reverse transcribed roughly 0.5 to 1 ug RNA with random hexamers. TCRdb reprocessed the immunoSEQ multiplex PCR reads with MiXCR, giving one entry per CDR3 protein. Of around 130,000 distinct CDR3 sequences listed, about 95% were seen once; the top ten hold 0.28%. Sequenced sample: CD8+ T cells from PBMCs. These receptors were collected from a human donor with Susac syndrome.

A few counts support this clonotype. A junction boundary mismatches the germline segment, possibly from a read error. V and J are TRBV5-1 and TRBJ2-3; D call uncertain. The CDR3 contains 12 residues. Germline V gene sequence: CDR1 SGHRS, CDR2 YFSETQ. The DNA for the CDR3 is TGTGCCAGCAGCTTAGGTGCAGATACGCAGTATTTT. Protein: CASSLGADTQYF.

As concerns this clonotype: One end of the junction varies from germline; a read error may be responsible. J is TRBJ2-4 and V is TRBV29-1, with 7 nucleotides matching TRBD1. Germline CDR1 reads SQVTM; CDR2 reads ANQGSEA. The length of the CDR3 is 15 residues. In nucleotides, the CDR3 is TGCAGCGTTAAAGACAGGGTCCGAACCAAAAACATTCAGTACTTC. Its protein product is CSVKDRVRTKNIQYF.

This sequence joins TRBV9 and TRBJ1-2, with unresolved D. Trimming stripped 0 bases from V and 6 bases from J, with 12 bases between. The CDR3 is 14 residues long. Germline V lookup: CDR1 SGDLS, CDR2 YYNGEE. CDR3 in DNA: TGTGCCAGCAGCGTAGAAGGCTCCGGGGATGGCTACACCTTC. Its translation: CASSVEGSGDGYTF. Based on the CDR3 plus reference TRBV9 and TRBJ1-2, the full variable domain is DSGVTQTPKHLITATGQRVTLRCSPRSGDLSVYWYQQSLDQGLQFLIQYYNGEERAKGNILERFSAQQFPDLHSELNLSSLELGDSALYFCASSVEGSGDGYTFGSGTRLTVV.

DNA of the CDR3: TGCAGCGTTGAAAGGGGACTTCCCCACGAGCAGTACTTC. Translating it yields CSVERGLPHEQYF. V is TRBV29-1 and J is TRBJ2-7; D is possibly TRBD2 (6 bases). Per the germline V gene, CDR1 is SQVTM and CDR2 is ANQGSEA. The CDR3 runs to 13 residues. V was trimmed by 2 bases and J by 5 bases, leaving 13 bases between them.

This clonotype was detected a few times. This chain joins TRBV29-1 and TRBJ1-2; 9 bases line up with TRBD1. The CDR3 totals 17 residues. CDR1 is SQVTM and CDR2 is ANQGSEA in the germline V gene. J gave up 2 bases and V 3 bases, and 13 bases lay outside the gene matches. The CDR3 DNA is TGCAGCGTTGACACTCCATTAGGACAGGGGAAAAACTATGGCTACACCTTC. Translated: CSVDTPLGQGKNYGYTF.

The chain combines TRBV7-9 with TRBJ2-1, with 10 bases identical to TRBD1. The CDR3 spans 15 residues. The germline V gene has CDR1 SEHNR and CDR2 FQNEAQ (reference sequence). The V segment lost 1 base and the J segment 7 bases; nucleotides outside the gene matches: 4. CDR3 coding DNA: TGTGCCAGCAGCTTAGGACAGGGGGCGCGGAATGAGCAGTTCTTC. This sequence encodes CASSLGQGARNEQFF.

The chain combines TRBV29-1 with TRBJ1-2, with D unresolved. CDR3 length: 12 residues. CDR1 and CDR2 (germline): SQVTM, ANQGSEA. V lost 3 bases, J lost 6 bases, and 11 bases lay in between. CDR3 amino acids: CSVEIGNNGYTF. The CDR3 region has the DNA TGCAGCGTTGAGATCGGAAATAATGGCTACACCTTC.